This TCR beta chain comes out of a study of glioma-infiltrating T cells. General study points: Tissue-blood divergence was below expectation in non-neoplastic patients, above in gliomas.

At least ten counts were recorded for this clonotype. Antigen specificity is unknown. Amplification of TCR alpha and beta CDR3 regions from RNA used iRepertoire nested multiplex PCR. For one-step reverse transcription and amplification, about 85-400 ng of tissue mRNA or PBMC total RNA was used. TCRdb re-called the multiplex PCR reads through MiXCR, storing one row per CDR3 protein. Here the sample spans 90,000 to 110,000 distinct CDR3 sequences, 25% being singletons. The TCR was taken from a human donor with low-grade glioma or glioblastoma, undergoing nonglioma brain surgery, or in good health (not recorded which). Sequencing used glioma tissue, nonneoplastic brain tissue, or PBMCs (not recorded which).

The CDR3 region has the DNA TGTGCCAGCTCACCTTTGGACAGGAACTCTGGAAACACCATATATTTT. It is translated as CASSPLDRNSGNTIYF. The chain recombines TRBV18 with TRBJ1-3; 7 bases are a match to TRBD1. The CDR3 sequence is 16 residues long. J lost 0 bases, V lost 3 bases, and 5 bases had no gene match. Germline V CDR1 and CDR2: KGHSH, LQKENI.